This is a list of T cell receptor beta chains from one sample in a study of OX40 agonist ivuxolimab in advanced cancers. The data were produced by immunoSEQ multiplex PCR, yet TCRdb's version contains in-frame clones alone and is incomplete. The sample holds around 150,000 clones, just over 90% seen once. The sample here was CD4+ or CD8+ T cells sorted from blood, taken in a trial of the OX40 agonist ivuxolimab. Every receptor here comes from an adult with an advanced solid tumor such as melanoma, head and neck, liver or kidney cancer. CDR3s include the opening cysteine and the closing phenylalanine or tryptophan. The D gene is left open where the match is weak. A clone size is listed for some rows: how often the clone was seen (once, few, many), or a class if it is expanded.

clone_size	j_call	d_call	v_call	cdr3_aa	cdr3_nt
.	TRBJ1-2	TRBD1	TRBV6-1	CASSDRQGGNYGYTF	TGTGCCAGCAGTGACAGACAGGGGGGTAACTATGGCTACACCTTC
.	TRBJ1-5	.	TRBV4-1	CASSQDGAGGSHQPQHF	TGCGCCAGCAGCCAAGATGGTGCGGGCGGGTCCCATCAGCCCCAGCATTTT
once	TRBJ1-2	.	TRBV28	CASSQSIIYTF	TGTGCCAGCAGCCAATCTATCATCTACACCTTC
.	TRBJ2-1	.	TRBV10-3	CAISDQGWANEQFF	TGTGCCATCAGTGATCAAGGTTGGGCGAATGAGCAGTTCTTC
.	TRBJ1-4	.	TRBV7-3	CASSLYEKLFF	TGTGCCAGCAGCTTATATGAAAAACTGTTTTTT
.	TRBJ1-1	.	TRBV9	CASSERQVPNTEAFF	TGTGCCAGCAGCGAACGACAGGTGCCGAACACTGAAGCTTTCTTT
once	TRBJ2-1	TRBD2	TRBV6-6	CASSLAGPGVF	TGTGCCAGCAGCTTAGCGGGCCCAGGTGTCTTC
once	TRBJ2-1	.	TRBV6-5	CASRPTSHNEQFF	TGTGCCAGCAGGCCGACTAGTCACAATGAGCAGTTCTTC
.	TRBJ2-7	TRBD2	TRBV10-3	CAISVSSGSLYEQYF	TGTGCCATCAGTGTAAGTAGCGGGAGTTTGTACGAGCAGTACTTC
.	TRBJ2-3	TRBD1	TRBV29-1	CSAQRGQGGLTDTQYF	TGCAGCGCCCAGAGGGGACAGGGGGGCTTGACAGATACGCAGTATTTT
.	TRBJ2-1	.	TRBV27	CASSSLRDPYNEQFF	TGTGCCAGCAGTTCCCTACGGGACCCCTACAATGAGCAGTTCTTC
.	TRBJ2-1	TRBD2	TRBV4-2	CASSQAQREGGEQFF	TGTGCCAGCAGCCAAGCCCAGCGGGAGGGCGGTGAGCAGTTCTTC
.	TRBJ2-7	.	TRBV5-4	CASSLVGGYEQYF	TGTGCCAGCAGCTTGGTTGGGGGTTACGAGCAGTACTTC
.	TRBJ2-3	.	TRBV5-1	CASSPTTDTQYF	TGCGCCAGCAGCCCCACCACAGATACGCAGTATTTT
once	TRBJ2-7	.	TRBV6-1	CASSEAGTNYEQYF	TGTGCCAGCAGTGAAGCTGGGACAAACTACGAGCAGTACTTC
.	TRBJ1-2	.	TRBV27	CASSLSLTAGLGYTF	TGTGCCAGCAGTTTATCGCTCACCGCGGGACTTGGCTACACCTTC
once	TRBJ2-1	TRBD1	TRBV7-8	CASSLRQGMGNEQFF	TGTGCCAGCAGCTTAAGACAGGGGATGGGGAATGAGCAGTTCTTC
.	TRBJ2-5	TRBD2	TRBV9	CASSVGASGSRETQYF	TGTGCCAGCAGCGTAGGGGCTAGCGGGAGTCGGGAGACCCAGTACTTC
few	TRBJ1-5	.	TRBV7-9	CASSLGGGGNQPQHF	TGTGCCAGCAGCTTAGGTGGGGGAGGCAATCAGCCCCAGCATTTT
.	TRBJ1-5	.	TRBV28	CASSLTGPRPQHF	TGTGCCAGCAGTTTAACAGGGCCCCGACCCCAGCATTTT
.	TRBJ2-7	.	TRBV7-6	CASSLGRSSSYEQYF	TGTGCCAGCAGCTTGGGACGGTCAAGCTCCTACGAGCAGTACTTC
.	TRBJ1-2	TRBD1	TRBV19	CASSRDRGDNYGYTF	TGTGCCAGTAGTAGGGACAGGGGGGATAACTATGGCTACACCTTC
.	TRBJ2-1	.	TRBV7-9	CASSPRVAERSNEQFF	TGTGCCAGCAGCCCTAGGGTAGCGGAGAGGAGCAATGAGCAGTTCTTC